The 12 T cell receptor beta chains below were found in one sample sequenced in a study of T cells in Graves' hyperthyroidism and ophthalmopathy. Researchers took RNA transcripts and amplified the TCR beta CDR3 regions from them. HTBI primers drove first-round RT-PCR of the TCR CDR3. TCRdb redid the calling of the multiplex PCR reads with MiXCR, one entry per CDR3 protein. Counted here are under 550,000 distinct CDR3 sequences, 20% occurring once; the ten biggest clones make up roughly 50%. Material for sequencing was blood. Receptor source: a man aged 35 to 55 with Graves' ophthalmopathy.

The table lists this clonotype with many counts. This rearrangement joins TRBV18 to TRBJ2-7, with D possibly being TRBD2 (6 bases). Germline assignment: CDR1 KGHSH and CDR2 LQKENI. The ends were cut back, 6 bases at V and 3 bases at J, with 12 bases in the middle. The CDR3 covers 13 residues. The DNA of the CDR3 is TGTGCCAGCTCCCCTCAAGCGGGCTACGAGCAGTACTTC. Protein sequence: CASSPQAGYEQYF.

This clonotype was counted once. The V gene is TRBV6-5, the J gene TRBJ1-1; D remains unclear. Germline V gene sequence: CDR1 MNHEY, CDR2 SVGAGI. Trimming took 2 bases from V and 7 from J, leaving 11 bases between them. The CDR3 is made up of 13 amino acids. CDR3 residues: CASSYRSAREAFF. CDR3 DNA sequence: TGTGCCAGCAGTTACCGGTCTGCACGTGAAGCTTTCTTT.

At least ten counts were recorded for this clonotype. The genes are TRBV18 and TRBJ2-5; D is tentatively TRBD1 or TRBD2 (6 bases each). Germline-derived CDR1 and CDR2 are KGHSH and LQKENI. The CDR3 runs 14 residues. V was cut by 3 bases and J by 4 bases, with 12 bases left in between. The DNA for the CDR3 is TGTGCCAGCTCACCCGTGGGGGGCAGAGAGACCCAGTACTTC. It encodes CASSPVGGRETQYF.

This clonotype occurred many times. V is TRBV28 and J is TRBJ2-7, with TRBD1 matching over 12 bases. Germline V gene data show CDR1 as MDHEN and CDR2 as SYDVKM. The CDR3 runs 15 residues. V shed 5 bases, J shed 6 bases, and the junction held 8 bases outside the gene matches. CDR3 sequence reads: CASSATGTGGVEQYF. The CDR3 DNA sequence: TGTGCCAGCAGTGCAACAGGGACAGGGGGCGTCGAGCAGTACTTC. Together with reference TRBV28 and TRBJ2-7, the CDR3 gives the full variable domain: DVKVTQSSRYLVKRTGEKVFLECVQDMDHENMFWYRQDPGLGLRLIYFSYDVKMKEKGDIPEGYSVSREKKERFSLILESASTNQTSMYLCASSATGTGGVEQYFGPGTRLTVT.

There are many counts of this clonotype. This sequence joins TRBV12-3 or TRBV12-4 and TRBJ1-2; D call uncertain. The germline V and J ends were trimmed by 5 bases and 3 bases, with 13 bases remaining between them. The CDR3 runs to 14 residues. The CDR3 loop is CASSQDYGDYGYTF. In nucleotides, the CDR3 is TGTGCCAGCAGTCAAGATTATGGTGACTATGGCTACACCTTC.

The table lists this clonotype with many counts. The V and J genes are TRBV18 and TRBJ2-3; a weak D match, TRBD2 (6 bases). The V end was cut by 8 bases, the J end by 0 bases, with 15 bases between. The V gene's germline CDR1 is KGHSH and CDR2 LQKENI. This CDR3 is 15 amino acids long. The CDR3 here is CASSLGTASTDTQYF. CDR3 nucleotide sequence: TGTGCCAGCAGCTTAGGGACTGCTAGCACAGATACGCAGTATTTT.

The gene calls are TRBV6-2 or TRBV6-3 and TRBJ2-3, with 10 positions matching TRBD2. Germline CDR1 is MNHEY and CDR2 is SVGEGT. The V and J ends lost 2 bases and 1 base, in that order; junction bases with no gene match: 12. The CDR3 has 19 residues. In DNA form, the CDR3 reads TGTGCCAGCAGTTACGACCCAGCGGGAGGGCGATTAGGCACAGATACGCAGTATTTT. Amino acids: CASSYDPAGGRLGTDTQYF.

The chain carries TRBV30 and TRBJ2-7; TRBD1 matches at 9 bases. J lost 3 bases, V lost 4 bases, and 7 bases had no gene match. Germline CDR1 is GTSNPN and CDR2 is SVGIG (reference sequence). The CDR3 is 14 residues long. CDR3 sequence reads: CAWTFGTGYYEQYF. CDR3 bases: TGTGCCTGGACCTTCGGGACAGGGTACTACGAGCAGTACTTC.

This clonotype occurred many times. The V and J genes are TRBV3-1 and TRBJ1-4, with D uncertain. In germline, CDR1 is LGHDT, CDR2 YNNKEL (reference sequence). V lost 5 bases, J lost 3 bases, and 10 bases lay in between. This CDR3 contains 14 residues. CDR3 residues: CASSERQANEKLFF. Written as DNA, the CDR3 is TGTGCCAGCAGCGAACGCCAGGCTAATGAAAAACTGTTTTTT.

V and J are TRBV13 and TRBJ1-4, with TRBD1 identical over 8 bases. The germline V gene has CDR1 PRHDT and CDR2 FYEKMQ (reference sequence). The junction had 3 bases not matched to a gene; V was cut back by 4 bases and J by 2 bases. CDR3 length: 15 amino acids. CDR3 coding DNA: TGTGCCAGCAGCTCCCGGACAGGGACTAATGAAAAACTGTTTTTT. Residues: CASSSRTGTNEKLFF.

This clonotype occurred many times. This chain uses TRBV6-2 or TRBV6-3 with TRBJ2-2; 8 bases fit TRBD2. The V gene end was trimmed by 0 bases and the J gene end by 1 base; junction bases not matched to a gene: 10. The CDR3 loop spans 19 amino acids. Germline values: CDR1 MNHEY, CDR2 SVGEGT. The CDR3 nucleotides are TGTGCCAGCAGTTACTCGGTTCATTTAGCGGGATTGAACACCGGGGAGCTGTTTTTT. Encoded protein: CASSYSVHLAGLNTGELFF.

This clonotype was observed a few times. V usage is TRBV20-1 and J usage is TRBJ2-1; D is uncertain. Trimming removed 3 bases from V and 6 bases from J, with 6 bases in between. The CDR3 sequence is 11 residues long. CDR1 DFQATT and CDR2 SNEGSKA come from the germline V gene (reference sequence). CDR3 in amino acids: CSASLGNEQFF. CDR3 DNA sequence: TGCAGTGCTAGTTTGGGCAATGAGCAGTTCTTC.